This is a list of T cell receptor beta chains from one sample in a study of blood T cell repertoires in COVID-19. The assay was immunoSEQ multiplex PCR, and TCRdb's table has in-frame clones only and misses some. This table has fewer than 500,000 clones, 85% to 90% appearing once. The specimen was PBMCs or T cells enriched from blood (not recorded which). These receptors were obtained from a man in his thirties or forties who had recovered from COVID-19. The CDR3 runs from the conserved cysteine through the conserved F or W. Each record gives: V gene, D gene, clone size, J gene, CDR3 DNA, CDR3 protein. The D gene is left open where the match is weak. Some rows have no size entry. The others give once, few or many, or a class for an expanded clone.

TRBV18	TRBD1	.	TRBJ1-4	TGTGCCAGCTCACTTACCGGGACAGAAAATGAAAAACTGTTTTTT	CASSLTGTENEKLFF
TRBV10-2	TRBD1	.	TRBJ1-5	TGCGCCAGCAGTGAGTCGGCTAACAGGGGGCGACTGCCCCAGCATTTT	CASSESANRGRLPQHF
TRBV29-1	.	.	TRBJ1-1	TGCAGCGTGTCGACAGTGAACACTGAAGCTTTCTTT	CSVSTVNTEAFF
TRBV23-1	.	once	TRBJ2-7	TGCGCCAGCAGCCAAACAGGGTGCCCCTACGAGCAGTACTTC	CASSQTGCPYEQYF
TRBV19	TRBD1	.	TRBJ1-5	TGTGCCAGTTCCGGGGACAGGGACCAGCCCCAGCATTTT	CASSGDRDQPQHF
TRBV28	.	.	TRBJ1-1	TGTGCCAGCTTTTCGCAGATGAACACTGAAGCTTTCTTT	CASFSQMNTEAFF
TRBV11-2	.	.	TRBJ1-2	TGTGCCAGCAGCTCAGTACTCAGGTTTGGCTACACCTTC	CASSSVLRFGYTF
TRBV11-2	.	.	TRBJ1-2	TGTGCCAGCAGCCCGAGCGGGCCCTATGGCTACACCTTC	CASSPSGPYGYTF
TRBV4-1	.	.	TRBJ1-1	TGCGCCAGCAGCCTGAACAGCATGAACACTGAAGCTTTCTTT	CASSLNSMNTEAFF
TRBV21-1	.	.	TRBJ2-7	TGTGCCAGCAGCAACGGACAGGGGGGCTTAGAGCAGTACTTC	CASSNGQGGLEQYF
TRBV28	TRBD2	.	TRBJ2-1	TGTGCCAGCAGTTTTTCTGGGACTAGCGGGAGGGCCTTCAACAATGAGCAGTTCTTC	CASSFSGTSGRAFNNEQFF
TRBV7-6	TRBD2	.	TRBJ2-7	TGTGCCAGCAGCTTAGGAACTAGCGGCAGCTCCTACGAGCAGTACTTC	CASSLGTSGSSYEQYF
TRBV7-9	TRBD1	.	TRBJ1-5	TGTGCCAGCAGCTGGGACAGATATCAGCCCCAGCATTTT	CASSWDRYQPQHF
TRBV6-4	.	.	TRBJ2-3	TGTGCCAGCAGTGACTCGAGTGATACGCAGTATTTT	CASSDSSDTQYF